The next 27 T cell receptor beta chains were all read from a single sample in a study of technical replicates of blood from four donors. Measured with immunoSEQ multiplex PCR; TCRdb has only the in-frame clones, and not every one. This sample yields some 31,000 clones, of which approximately 94% are seen a single time; approximately 4.5% belongs to the top ten. The sequencing sample was made of PBMCs. The receptors derive from a human donor in good health. Some clones in this sample may be carry-over from other donors' samples.

The gene calls are TRBV4-1 and TRBJ1-2; D remains unclear. Trimming left V 1 base short and J 4 bases short, with 13 bases between. The CDR3 has 15 amino acids. CDR1 and CDR2 from the germline V gene are MGHRA and YSYEKL. The CDR3 DNA reads as TGCGCCAGCAGCCAAGGCGGGAGAAACCCCTATGGCTACACCTTC. This translates into CASSQGGRNPYGYTF.

J is TRBJ2-1 and V is TRBV2; D call uncertain. CDR1 and CDR2 from the germline V gene are SNHLY and FYNNEI. Trimming took off 6 bases at V and 2 bases at J, with 5 bases between the two ends. This CDR3 comprises 12 residues. CDR3 sequence reads: CASRYTYNEQFF. CDR3 bases: TGTGCCAGCAGATATACCTACAATGAGCAGTTCTTC.

The V and J genes are TRBV30 and TRBJ1-2, with 8 bases identical to TRBD1. This CDR3 has 16 amino acids. The ends lost 8 bases at V and 3 bases at J; junction bases unmatched: 17. CDR1 is GTSNPN, CDR2 SVGIG, per germline (reference sequence). CDR3 sequence: CALAAGGGGEYYGYTF. CDR3 sequence (DNA): TGTGCCCTGGCCGCAGGGGGCGGAGGGGAATACTATGGCTACACCTTC.

The chain links TRBV7-2 to TRBJ2-7; possibly TRBD1 for D (5 bases). Germline V lookup: CDR1 SGHTA, CDR2 FQGNSA. Trimming shortened V by 4 bases and J by 4 bases, and 11 bases separated the two germline ends. This CDR3 contains 13 residues. CDR3 protein: CASSSFRVYEQYF. CDR3 in DNA: TGTGCCAGCAGCTCCTTCAGGGTATACGAGCAGTACTTC.

This sequence joins TRBV30 and TRBJ1-6; 8 positions match TRBD1. The CDR3 loop spans 13 amino acids. The trim removed 8 bases at V and 4 bases at J, leaving 4 bases unmatched. CDR1 GTSNPN and CDR2 SVGIG come from the germline V gene (reference sequence). The CDR3 reads CARRQGYNSPLHF. The CDR3 DNA sequence: TGTGCCAGAAGACAGGGGTATAATTCACCCCTCCACTTT.

The chain carries TRBV7-9 and TRBJ1-2; 9 bases line up with TRBD1. The length of the CDR3 is 14 residues. Unmatched junction bases numbered 5, after V lost 5 bases and J lost 4 bases. CDR1 is SEHNR and CDR2 is FQNEAQ in the germline V gene (reference sequence). CDR3 residues: CASSHGQGIYGYTF. The CDR3 coding sequence is TGTGCCAGCAGCCACGGACAGGGGATCTATGGCTACACCTTC. Based on the CDR3 plus reference TRBV7-9 and TRBJ1-2, the full variable domain is DTGVSQNPRHKITKRGQNVTFRCDPISEHNRLYWYRQTLGQGPEFLTYFQNEAQLEKSRLLSDRFSAERPKGSFSTLEIQRTEQGDSAMYLCASSHGQGIYGYTFGSGTRLTVV.

This clone was observed a few times. V and J are TRBV18 and TRBJ1-2, with TRBD1 matching over 7 bases. This CDR3 is built from 13 residues. Trimming took 6 bases from V and 2 from J; bases not matched to a gene: 3. The germline V gene encodes CDR1 KGHSH and CDR2 LQKENI. The CDR3 sequence is CASSPGQNYGYTF. CDR3 sequence (DNA): TGTGCCAGCTCGCCGGGACAGAACTATGGCTACACCTTC.

This chain links TRBV29-1 with TRBJ1-1, with TRBD1 identical over 7 bases. V shed 4 bases, J shed 0 bases, and the junction held 2 bases outside the gene matches. The CDR3 sequence is 13 residues long. Germline CDR1 SQVTM, CDR2 ANQGSEA. The CDR3 is CSVAQGVNTEAFF. The CDR3 region has the DNA TGCAGCGTTGCTCAGGGGGTGAACACTGAAGCTTTCTTT.

The gene calls are TRBV5-4 and TRBJ2-5; 9 nucleotides agree with TRBD1. Germline values: CDR1 SGHNT, CDR2 YYREEE (reference sequence). Germline trimming cut 4 bases from V and 5 bases from J; bases unmatched to any gene: 9. This CDR3 is built from 15 residues. The CDR3 sequence is CASSAGTQGAETQYF. CDR3 nucleotides: TGTGCCAGCAGCGCCGGGACACAGGGGGCCGAGACCCAGTACTTC.

This clone was found once. The V and J genes are TRBV2 and TRBJ2-5; D is unclear. The CDR3 has 13 amino acids. V lost 4 bases to trimming and J lost 5 bases, with 11 bases between them. Germline values: CDR1 SNHLY, CDR2 FYNNEI. CDR3 loop: CASSASPLETQYF. The CDR3 region has the DNA TGTGCCAGCAGTGCCTCCCCACTGGAGACCCAGTACTTC.

The gene calls are TRBV6-5 and TRBJ1-1; D gene uncertain. This CDR3 is built from 16 residues. CDR1 is MNHEY and CDR2 is SVGAGI in the germline V gene. V was cut by 2 bases and J by 1 base, with 14 bases left in between. CDR3 bases: TGTGCCAGCAGTTACGAGGCCCCCGGAACGAACACTGAAGCTTTCTTT. This encodes CASSYEAPGTNTEAFF.

This clone was seen once. The rearrangement links TRBV5-1 to TRBJ2-2; D is possibly TRBD2 (6 bases). The CDR3 length is 17 residues. V lost 0 bases, J lost 2 bases, and 14 bases lay in between. Per germline, CDR1 SGHRS and CDR2 YFSETQ. CDR3 residues: CASSLESLAVNTGELFF. The CDR3 DNA reads as TGCGCCAGCAGCTTGGAATCACTAGCCGTAAACACCGGGGAGCTGTTTTTT.

This chain uses TRBV6-5 with TRBJ1-1; 8 bases fit TRBD1. The CDR3 is 15 amino acids. The V segment lost 6 bases and the J segment 4 bases; nucleotides outside the gene matches: 10. CDR1 is MNHEY and CDR2 is SVGAGI in the germline V gene. This CDR3 reads CASRPPDRGSTEAFF. Here the CDR3 DNA reads TGTGCCAGCAGACCACCCGACAGGGGAAGCACTGAAGCTTTCTTT.

The chain joins TRBV2 to TRBJ1-1; tentatively, D is TRBD1 (5 bases). Deletions cut 1 base from V and 9 bases from J, with 15 bases between. In germline, CDR1 is SNHLY, CDR2 FYNNEI. The CDR3 runs to 14 residues. CDR3 amino acids: CASSEVRARGKAFF. CDR3 DNA sequence: TGTGCCAGCAGTGAAGTCCGCGCGCGGGGGAAAGCTTTCTTT.

This rearrangement joins TRBV18 to TRBJ2-5; 10 bases are shared with TRBD2. The CDR3 length is 21 residues. Trimming at V came to 2 bases and at J to 2 bases, leaving 20 bases not matched to a gene. CDR1 and CDR2 (germline): KGHSH, LQKENI. The CDR3 DNA reads as TGTGCCAGCTCACCAGTAGCTAGCGGGAGTTCGGCTTCCGGGCGACAAGAGACCCAGTACTTC. This encodes CASSPVASGSSASGRQETQYF. Variable domain in full (rest from reference TRBV18 and TRBJ2-5): NAGVMQNPRHLVRRRGQEARLRCSPMKGHSHVYWYRQLPEEGLKFMVYLQKENIIDESGMPKERFSAEFPKEGPSILRIQQVVRGDSAAYFCASSPVASGSSASGRQETQYFGPGTRLLVL.

The V gene is TRBV7-3, the J gene TRBJ2-3; 7 bases are shared with TRBD2. The CDR3 extends over 15 amino acids. The trim removed 1 base at V and 4 bases at J, leaving 5 bases unmatched. Germline V gene lookup returns CDR1 SGHTA and CDR2 FQGTGA. The CDR3 DNA sequence: TGTGCCAGCAGCTTAAGTGGCGGGAGCTCAGATACGCAGTATTTT. Protein: CASSLSGGSSDTQYF. Filled out from reference TRBV7-3 and TRBJ2-3, the complete variable domain reads GAGVSQTPSNKVTEKGKYVELRCDPISGHTALYWYRQSLGQGPEFLIYFQGTGAADDSGLPNDRFFAVRPEGSVSTLKIQRTERGDSAVYLCASSLSGGSSDTQYFGPGTRLTVL.

V and J are TRBV7-2 and TRBJ1-1, with D possibly matching TRBD1 (5 bases). This CDR3 has 12 amino acids. V lost 6 bases to trimming and J lost 3 bases, with 8 bases between them. CDR1 is SGHTA, CDR2 FQGNSA, per germline. CDR3: CASSRGYTEAFF. CDR3 in DNA: TGTGCCAGCAGTAGGGGATACACTGAAGCTTTCTTT.

The rearrangement links TRBV19 to TRBJ2-3; 10 nucleotides line up with TRBD1. V lost 3 bases and J lost 4; bases outside the gene matches: 7. In germline, CDR1 is LNHDA, CDR2 SQIVND (reference sequence). The CDR3 contains 16 residues. The CDR3 protein is CASSMLRDRGPDTQYF. In DNA form, the CDR3 reads TGTGCCAGTAGTATGCTCCGGGACAGGGGACCAGATACGCAGTATTTT.

This rearrangement joins TRBV12-5 to TRBJ1-1, with D perhaps matching TRBD1 (5 bases). Trimming left V 4 bases short and J 7 bases short, with 13 bases between. This CDR3 region has 13 residues. Germline CDR1 LGHNT, CDR2 FRNRAP. CDR3 bases: TGTGCTAGTGGTTCCGGGGGATTCGGTGAAGCTTTCTTT. As protein: CASGSGGFGEAFF.

The rearrangement joins TRBV5-4 to TRBJ2-5; the D is unclear. Germline-derived CDR1 and CDR2 are SGHNT and YYREEE (reference sequence). V was cut by 0 bases and J by 3 bases, with 12 bases left in between. CDR3 length: 15 residues. The CDR3 protein is CASSLGSASEETQYF. In nucleotides, the CDR3 is TGTGCCAGCAGCTTGGGGTCTGCGTCGGAAGAGACCCAGTACTTC.

V gene TRBV4-3 combines with J gene TRBJ1-3; 7 bases match TRBD1. The V and J ends lost 3 bases and 0 bases, in that order; junction bases with no gene match: 11. CDR3 length: 18 amino acids. Germline CDR1 is LGHNA and CDR2 is YSLEER. DNA for the CDR3: TGCGCCAGCAGCCAGGAACCCGGGACAGTGAGCTCTGGAAACACCATATATTTT. Its translation is CASSQEPGTVSSGNTIYF.

V and J are TRBV13 and TRBJ1-2; 7 bases match TRBD1. CDR1 and CDR2 from the germline V gene are PRHDT and FYEKMQ (reference sequence). The CDR3 is 15 residues long. The V gene end was trimmed by 5 bases and the J gene end by 4 bases; junction bases not matched to a gene: 10. In DNA, the CDR3 is TGTGCCAGCAGCGGATGGGACAGCCGATTCTATGGCTACACCTTC. Translation: CASSGWDSRFYGYTF. The whole variable domain, remainder taken from reference TRBV13 and TRBJ1-2, is AAGVIQSPRHLIKEKRETATLKCYPIPRHDTVYWYQQGPGQDPQFLISFYEKMQSDKGSIPDRFSAQQFSDYHSELNMSSLELGDSALYFCASSGWDSRFYGYTFGSGTRLTVV.

The chain couples TRBV11-2 to TRBJ2-1; 10 bases line up with TRBD2. V lost 5 bases and J lost 6; bases outside the gene matches: 10. In germline, CDR1 is SGHAT, CDR2 FQNNGV. The CDR3 contains 16 residues. The CDR3 spells CASSLGGTSAGNEQFF. The CDR3 coding sequence is TGTGCCAGCAGCCTGGGAGGGACTAGCGCTGGCAATGAGCAGTTCTTC.

V usage is TRBV30 and J usage is TRBJ2-7, with D maybe TRBD2 (7 bases). Germline V gives CDR1 GTSNPN, CDR2 SVGIG (reference sequence). Trimming pared 5 bases from V and 3 bases from J, leaving 14 bases between. This CDR3 is 13 amino acids long. CDR3 in DNA: TGTGCCTGGGAAGGGGGAGGGTACTACGAGCAGTACTTC. This codes for CAWEGGGYYEQYF.

The CDR3 spells CASSLGRQGANYGYTF. In DNA form, the CDR3 reads TGTGCCAGCAGCTTAGGTCGCCAGGGCGCTAACTATGGCTACACCTTC. This chain connects TRBV7-2 to TRBJ1-2; a possible D gene is TRBD1 (5 bases). The CDR3 has 16 residues. Germline V CDR1 and CDR2: SGHTA, FQGNSA. V lost 1 base, J lost 0 bases, and 12 bases lay in between.

The chain is built from TRBV5-6 and TRBJ1-1; D is ambiguous. The V and J ends lost 0 bases and 8 bases respectively, with 8 bases between them. The CDR3 spans 12 residues. Per germline, CDR1 SGHDT and CDR2 YYEEEE. The CDR3 region is CASSLGSAEAFF. The CDR3 DNA follows: TGTGCCAGCAGCTTGGGTAGCGCAGAAGCTTTCTTT. The full variable domain, in which reference TRBV5-6 and TRBJ1-1 provide the parts outside the CDR3, is DAGVTQSPTHLIKTRGQQVTLRCSPKSGHDTVSWYQQALGQGPQFIFQYYEEEERQRGNFPDRFSGHQFPNYSSELNVNALLLGDSALYLCASSLGSAEAFFGQGTRLTVV.

The J gene is TRBJ2-7, the V gene TRBV5-6, with D uncertain. Germline CDR1 reads SGHDT; CDR2 reads YYEEEE. V was cut by 3 bases and J by 0 bases, with 7 bases left in between. There are 13 residues in the CDR3. The CDR3 protein is CASSSLSSYEQYF. As DNA, the CDR3 is TGTGCCAGCAGCTCCTTGAGCTCCTACGAGCAGTACTTC.